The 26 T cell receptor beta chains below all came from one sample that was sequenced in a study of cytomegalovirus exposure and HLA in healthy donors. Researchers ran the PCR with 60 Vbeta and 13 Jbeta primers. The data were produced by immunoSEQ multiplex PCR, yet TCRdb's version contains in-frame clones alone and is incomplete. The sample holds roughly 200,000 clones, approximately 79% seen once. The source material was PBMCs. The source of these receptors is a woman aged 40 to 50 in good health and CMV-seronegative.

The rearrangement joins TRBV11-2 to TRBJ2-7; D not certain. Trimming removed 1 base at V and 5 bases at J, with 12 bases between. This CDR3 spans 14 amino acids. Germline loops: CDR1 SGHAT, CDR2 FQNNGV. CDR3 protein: CASSLVRPQDEQYF. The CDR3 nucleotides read TGTGCCAGCAGCTTAGTTCGACCTCAGGACGAGCAGTACTTC.

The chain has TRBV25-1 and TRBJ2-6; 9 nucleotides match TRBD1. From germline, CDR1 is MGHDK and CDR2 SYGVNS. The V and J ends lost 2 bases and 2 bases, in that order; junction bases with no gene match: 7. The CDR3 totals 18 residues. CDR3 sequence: CASSEGPGQGTGANVLTF. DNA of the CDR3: TGTGCCAGCAGTGAAGGGCCGGGACAGGGAACTGGGGCCAACGTCCTGACTTTC.

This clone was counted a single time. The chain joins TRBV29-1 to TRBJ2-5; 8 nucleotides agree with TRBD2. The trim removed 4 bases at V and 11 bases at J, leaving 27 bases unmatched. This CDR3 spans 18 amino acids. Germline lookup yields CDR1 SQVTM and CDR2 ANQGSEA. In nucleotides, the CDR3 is TGCAGCGTTGGAGGCCCTGCCCTCCGGGAGGGCCTAGGCTCCCAGCAGTACTTC. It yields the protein CSVGGPALREGLGSQQYF.

CDR3 in amino acids: CASSLAPTGLSYEQYF. Here the CDR3 DNA reads TGCGCCAGCAGCTTGGCCCCGACAGGACTCTCCTACGAGCAGTACTTC. V usage is TRBV5-1 and J usage is TRBJ2-5; D might be TRBD1 (6 bases). The J call is uncertain, as TRBJ2-7 better fits the DNA end. The CDR3 sequence is 16 residues long. Germline V gives CDR1 SGHRS, CDR2 YFSETQ.

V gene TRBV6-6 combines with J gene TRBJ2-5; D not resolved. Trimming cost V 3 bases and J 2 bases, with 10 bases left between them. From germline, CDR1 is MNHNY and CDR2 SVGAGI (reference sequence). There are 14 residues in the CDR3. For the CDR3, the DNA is TGTGCCAGCAGTTATGGGCTGAAGCAAGAGACCCAGTACTTC. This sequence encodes CASSYGLKQETQYF.

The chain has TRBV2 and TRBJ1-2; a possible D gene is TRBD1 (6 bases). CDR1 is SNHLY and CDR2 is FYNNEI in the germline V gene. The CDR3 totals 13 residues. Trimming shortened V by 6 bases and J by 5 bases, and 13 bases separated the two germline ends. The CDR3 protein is CASSLETGYGYTF. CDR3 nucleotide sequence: TGTGCCAGCAGCCTTGAGACAGGTTATGGCTACACCTTC.

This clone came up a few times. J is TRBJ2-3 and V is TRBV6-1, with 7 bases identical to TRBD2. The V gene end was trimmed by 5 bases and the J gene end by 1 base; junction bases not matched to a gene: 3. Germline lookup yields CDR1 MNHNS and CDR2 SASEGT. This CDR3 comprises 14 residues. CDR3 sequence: CASSLGGGTDTQYF. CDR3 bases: TGTGCCAGCAGTTTGGGAGGGGGCACAGATACGCAGTATTTT.

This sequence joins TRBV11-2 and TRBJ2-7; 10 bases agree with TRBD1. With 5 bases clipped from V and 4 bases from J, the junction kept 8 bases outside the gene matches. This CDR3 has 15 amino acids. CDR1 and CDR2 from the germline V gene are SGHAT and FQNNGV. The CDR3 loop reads CASSVGQGVGYEQYF. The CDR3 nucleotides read TGTGCCAGCAGCGTAGGACAGGGGGTTGGGTACGAGCAGTACTTC.

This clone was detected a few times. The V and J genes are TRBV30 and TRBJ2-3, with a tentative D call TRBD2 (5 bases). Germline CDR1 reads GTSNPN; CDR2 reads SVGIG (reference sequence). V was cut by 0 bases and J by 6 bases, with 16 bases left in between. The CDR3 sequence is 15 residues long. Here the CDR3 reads CAWSVNSGWADTQYF. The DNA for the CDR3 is TGTGCCTGGAGTGTAAATTCGGGGTGGGCGGATACGCAGTATTTT.

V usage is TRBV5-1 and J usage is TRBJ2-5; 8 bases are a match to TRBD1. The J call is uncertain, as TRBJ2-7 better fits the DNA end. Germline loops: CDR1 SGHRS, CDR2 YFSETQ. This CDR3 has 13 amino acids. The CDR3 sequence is CASSAQGVYEQYF. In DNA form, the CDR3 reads TGCGCCTCCTCCGCACAGGGGGTGTACGAGCAGTACTTC.

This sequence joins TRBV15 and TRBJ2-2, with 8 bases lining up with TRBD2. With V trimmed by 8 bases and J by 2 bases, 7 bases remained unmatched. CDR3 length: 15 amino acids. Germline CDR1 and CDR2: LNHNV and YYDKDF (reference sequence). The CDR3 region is CATGRAGENTGELFF. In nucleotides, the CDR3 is TGTGCCACCGGAAGAGCGGGAGAAAACACCGGGGAGCTGTTTTTT. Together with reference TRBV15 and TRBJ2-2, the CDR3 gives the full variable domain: DAMVIQNPRYQVTQFGKPVTLSCSQTLNHNVMYWYQQKSSQAPKLLFHYYDKDFNNEADTPDNFQSRRPNTSFCFLDIRSPGLGDTAMYLCATGRAGENTGELFFGEGSRLTVL.

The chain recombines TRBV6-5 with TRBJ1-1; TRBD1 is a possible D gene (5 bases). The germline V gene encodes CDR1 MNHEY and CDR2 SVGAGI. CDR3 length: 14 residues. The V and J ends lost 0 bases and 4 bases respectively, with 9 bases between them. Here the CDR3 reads CASSYSMQGTEAFF. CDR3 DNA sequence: TGTGCCAGCAGTTACTCGATGCAGGGCACTGAAGCTTTCTTT.

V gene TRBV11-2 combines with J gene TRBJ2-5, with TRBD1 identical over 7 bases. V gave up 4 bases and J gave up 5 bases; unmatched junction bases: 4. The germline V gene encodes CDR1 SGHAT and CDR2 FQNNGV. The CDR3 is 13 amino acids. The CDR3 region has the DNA TGTGCCAGCAGCTGGGGACAGCGGGAGACCCAGTACTTC. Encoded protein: CASSWGQRETQYF.

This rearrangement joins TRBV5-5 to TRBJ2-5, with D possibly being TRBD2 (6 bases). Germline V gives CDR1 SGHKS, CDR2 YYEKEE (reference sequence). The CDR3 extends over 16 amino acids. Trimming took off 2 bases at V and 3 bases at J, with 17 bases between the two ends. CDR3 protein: CASSFDSLAGKETQYF. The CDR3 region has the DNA TGTGCCAGCAGCTTTGACTCACTAGCCGGCAAAGAGACCCAGTACTTC.

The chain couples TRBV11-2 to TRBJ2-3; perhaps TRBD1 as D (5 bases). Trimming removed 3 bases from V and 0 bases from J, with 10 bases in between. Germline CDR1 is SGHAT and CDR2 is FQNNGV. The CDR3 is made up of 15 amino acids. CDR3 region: CASSFFAGSTDTQYF. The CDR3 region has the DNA TGTGCCAGCAGCTTTTTTGCAGGGAGCACAGATACGCAGTATTTT.

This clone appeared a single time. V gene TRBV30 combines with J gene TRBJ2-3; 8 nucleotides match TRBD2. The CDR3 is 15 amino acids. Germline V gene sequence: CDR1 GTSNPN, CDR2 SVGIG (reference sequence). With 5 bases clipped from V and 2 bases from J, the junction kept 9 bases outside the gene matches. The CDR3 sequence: CAWGTLAGYTDTQYF. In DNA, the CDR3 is TGTGCCTGGGGTACTTTAGCGGGGTACACAGATACGCAGTATTTT.

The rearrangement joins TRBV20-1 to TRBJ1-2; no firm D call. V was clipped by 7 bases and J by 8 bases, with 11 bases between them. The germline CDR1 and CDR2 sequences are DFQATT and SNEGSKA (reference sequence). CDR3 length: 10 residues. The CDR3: CSGEDEGYTF. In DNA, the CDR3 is TGCAGTGGGGAGGACGAGGGCTACACCTTC.

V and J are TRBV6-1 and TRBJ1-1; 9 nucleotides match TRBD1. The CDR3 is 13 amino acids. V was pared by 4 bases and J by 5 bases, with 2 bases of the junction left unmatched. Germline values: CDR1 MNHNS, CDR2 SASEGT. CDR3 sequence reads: CASSGDRGTEAFF. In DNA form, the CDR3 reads TGTGCCAGCAGTGGCGACAGGGGGACTGAAGCTTTCTTT.

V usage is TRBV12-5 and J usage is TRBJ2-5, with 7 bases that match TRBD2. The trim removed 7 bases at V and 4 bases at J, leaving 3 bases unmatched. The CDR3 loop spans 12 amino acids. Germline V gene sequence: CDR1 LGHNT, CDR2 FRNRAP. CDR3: CASVGGGETQYF. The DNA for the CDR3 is TGTGCTAGTGTTGGGGGGGGAGAGACCCAGTACTTC.

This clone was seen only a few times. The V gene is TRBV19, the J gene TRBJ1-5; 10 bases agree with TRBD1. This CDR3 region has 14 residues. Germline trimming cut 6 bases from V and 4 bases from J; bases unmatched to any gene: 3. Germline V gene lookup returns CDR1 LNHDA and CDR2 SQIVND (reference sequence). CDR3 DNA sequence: TGTGCCAGTAGACGGACAGGGGGTAATCAGCCCCAGCATTTT. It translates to CASRRTGGNQPQHF. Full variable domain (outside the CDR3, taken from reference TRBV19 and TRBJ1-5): DGGITQSPKYLFRKEGQNVTLSCEQNLNHDAMYWYRQDPGQGLRLIYYSQIVNDFQKGDIAEGYSVSREKKESFPLTVTSAQKNPTAFYLCASRRTGGNQPQHFGDGTRLSIL.

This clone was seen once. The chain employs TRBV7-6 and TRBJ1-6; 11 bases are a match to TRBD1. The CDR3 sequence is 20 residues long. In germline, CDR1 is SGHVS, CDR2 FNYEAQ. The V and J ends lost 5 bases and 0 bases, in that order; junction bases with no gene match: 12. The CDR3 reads CASSLKWGTGGTSYNSPLHF. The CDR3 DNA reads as TGTGCCAGCAGCCTAAAGTGGGGGACAGGGGGAACCTCCTATAATTCACCCCTCCACTTT. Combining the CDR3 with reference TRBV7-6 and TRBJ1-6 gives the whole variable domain GAGVSQSPRYKVTKRGQDVALRCDPISGHVSLYWYRQALGQGPEFLTYFNYEAQQDKSGLPNDRFSAERPEGSISTLTIQRTEQRDSAMYRCASSLKWGTGGTSYNSPLHFGNGTRLTVT.

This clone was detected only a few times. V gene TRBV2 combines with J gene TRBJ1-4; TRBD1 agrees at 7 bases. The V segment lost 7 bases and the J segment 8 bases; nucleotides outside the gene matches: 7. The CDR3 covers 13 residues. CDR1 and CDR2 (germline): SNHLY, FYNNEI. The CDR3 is CASKGTASEKLFF. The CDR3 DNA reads TGTGCCAGCAAAGGGACAGCTTCAGAAAAACTGTTTTTT.

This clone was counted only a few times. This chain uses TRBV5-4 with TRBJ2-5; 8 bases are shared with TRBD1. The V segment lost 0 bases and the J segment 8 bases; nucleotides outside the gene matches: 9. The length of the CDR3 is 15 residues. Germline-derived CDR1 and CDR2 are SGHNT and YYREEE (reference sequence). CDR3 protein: CASSLGWGQDRTQYF. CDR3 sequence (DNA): TGTGCCAGCAGCTTGGGCTGGGGACAGGATCGCACCCAGTACTTC.

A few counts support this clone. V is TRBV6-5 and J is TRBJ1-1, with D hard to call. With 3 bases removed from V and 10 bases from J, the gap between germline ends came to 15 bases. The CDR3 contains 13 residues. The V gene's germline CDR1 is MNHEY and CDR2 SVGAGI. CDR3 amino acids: CASSYVGPGGAFF. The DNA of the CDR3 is TGTGCCAGCAGTTATGTTGGGCCCGGTGGAGCTTTCTTT.

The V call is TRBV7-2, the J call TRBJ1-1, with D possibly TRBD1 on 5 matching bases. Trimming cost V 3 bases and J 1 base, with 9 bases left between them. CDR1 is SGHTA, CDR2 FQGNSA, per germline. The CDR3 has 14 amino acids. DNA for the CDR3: TGTGCCAGCAGCTTCGGACAAAGGAACACTGAAGCTTTCTTT. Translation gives CASSFGQRNTEAFF.

CDR3 region: CAWRANTEAFF. The DNA of the CDR3 is TGTGCCTGGAGGGCGAACACTGAAGCTTTCTTT. The chain combines TRBV30 with TRBJ1-1; D remains ambiguous. With 3 bases removed from V and 1 base from J, the gap between germline ends came to 3 bases. There are 11 residues in the CDR3. Germline loops: CDR1 GTSNPN, CDR2 SVGIG (reference sequence).